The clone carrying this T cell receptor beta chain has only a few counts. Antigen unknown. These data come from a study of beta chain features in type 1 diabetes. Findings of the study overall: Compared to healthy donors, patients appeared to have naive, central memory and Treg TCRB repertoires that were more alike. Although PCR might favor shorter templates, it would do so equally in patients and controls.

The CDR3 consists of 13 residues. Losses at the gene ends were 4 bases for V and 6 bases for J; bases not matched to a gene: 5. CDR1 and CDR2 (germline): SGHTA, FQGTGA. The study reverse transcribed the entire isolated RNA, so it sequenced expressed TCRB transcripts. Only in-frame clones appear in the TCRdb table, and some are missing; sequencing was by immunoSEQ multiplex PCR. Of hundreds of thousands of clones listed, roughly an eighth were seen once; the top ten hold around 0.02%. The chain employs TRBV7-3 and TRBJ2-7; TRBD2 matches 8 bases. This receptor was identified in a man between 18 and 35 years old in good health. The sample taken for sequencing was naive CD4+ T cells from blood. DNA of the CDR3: TGTGCCAGCAGCTCAACGGGGGGGACCGAGCAGTACTTC. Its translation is CASSSTGGTEQYF.